The present TCR beta chain was sequenced within a study of identical twins. This clonotype was recorded many times. Its antigen is currently unknown. Findings and limits, study-wide: Excess sharing between twins was weaker in beta out-of-frame sequences. For cord blood, abundant beta clonotypes had fewer insertions, unlike memory repertoires, which showed none. Low generation probability was overrepresented in out-of-frame alpha sequences shared by twins.

Template switching added a universal primer site; cDNA carried unique molecular identifiers. TCRdb reprocessed the 5' RACE reads with MiXCR, giving one entry per CDR3 protein. The sample has 1.5 million to 2 million distinct CDR3 sequences, under 35% seen once. The sequenced sample consisted of cord blood. The TCR sequence derives from a newborn girl in good health.

CDR3 sequence (DNA): TGTGCCAGCAGCCAAGATCGGGACAGGGCCTACGAGCAGTACTTC. This sequence encodes CASSQDRDRAYEQYF. J is TRBJ2-7 and V is TRBV4-2, with 9 positions matching TRBD1. The V gene end was trimmed by 0 bases and the J gene end by 2 bases; junction bases not matched to a gene: 2. The CDR3 is made up of 15 amino acids. Per germline, CDR1 LGHNA and CDR2 YNFKEQ.